Shown below are 21 T cell receptor beta chains from a single sample sequenced in a study of blood T cell repertoires in COVID-19. Some clones are missing from TCRdb's copy, which holds only in-frame ones; the method was immunoSEQ multiplex PCR. The table includes 100,000 to 150,000 clones, approximately 88% detected once. Input material: peripheral blood. These receptor sequences come from a man aged 50 to 59 with acute or convalescent COVID-19.

The V gene is TRBV24-1, the J gene TRBJ2-1; 8 bases agree with TRBD1. CDR3 length: 18 residues. V lost 2 bases, J lost 6 bases, and 14 bases stayed unmatched. The germline V gene has CDR1 KGHDR and CDR2 SFDVKD. The DNA of the CDR3 is TGTGCCACCAGTGATTCAGGCGCCAGGGGGCGCTCAGGCAATGAGCAGTTCTTC. Amino acids: CATSDSGARGRSGNEQFF.

The J gene is TRBJ1-2, the V gene TRBV27, with D tentatively TRBD1 (6 bases). V gave up 8 bases and J gave up 3 bases, with 13 bases separating them. This CDR3 is built from 13 residues. Germline-derived CDR1 and CDR2 are MNHEY and SMNVEV (reference sequence). The CDR3 DNA reads TGTGCCAGCCGCCTCAGGGGCGACTATGGCTACACCTTC. It translates to CASRLRGDYGYTF.

The rearrangement links TRBV30 to TRBJ1-2, with TRBD1 matching over 8 bases. CDR1 and CDR2 from the germline V gene are GTSNPN and SVGIG (reference sequence). Trimming at V came to 0 bases and at J to 7 bases, leaving 4 bases not matched to a gene. The CDR3 loop spans 13 amino acids. This CDR3 reads CAWSVRTGLGYTF. CDR3 in DNA: TGTGCCTGGAGTGTACGGACAGGGCTTGGCTACACCTTC.

This chain uses TRBV27 with TRBJ2-1, with TRBD1 matching over 7 bases. CDR1 and CDR2 from the germline V gene are MNHEY and SMNVEV (reference sequence). V gave up 4 bases and J gave up 7 bases; unmatched junction bases: 16. The CDR3 is 17 residues long. CDR3 in amino acids: CASSSLGGQGLWNEQFF. Here the CDR3 DNA reads TGTGCCAGCAGTTCCCTAGGGGGCCAGGGGTTGTGGAATGAGCAGTTCTTC.

This chain joins TRBV19 and TRBJ2-5; D remains ambiguous. CDR1 is LNHDA, CDR2 SQIVND, per germline (reference sequence). This CDR3 is 14 amino acids long. V was trimmed by 4 bases and J by 0 bases, leaving 9 bases between them. The CDR3 coding sequence is TGTGCCAGTAGTAGGGCAGCTGACCAAGAGACCCAGTACTTC. Its translation is CASSRAADQETQYF. The full variable domain, its missing parts supplied by reference TRBV19 and TRBJ2-5, is DGGITQSPKYLFRKEGQNVTLSCEQNLNHDAMYWYRQDPGQGLRLIYYSQIVNDFQKGDIAEGYSVSREKKESFPLTVTSAQKNPTAFYLCASSRAADQETQYFGPGTRLLVL.

The rearrangement links TRBV3-1 (or the pseudogene TRBV3-2) to TRBJ2-2; TRBD1 agrees at 7 bases. Germline-derived CDR1 and CDR2 are LGHDT and YNNKEL (reference sequence). J gave up 7 bases and V 4 bases, and 3 bases lay outside the gene matches. This CDR3 contains 13 residues. Here the CDR3 reads CASSPTGDGELFF. The DNA for the CDR3 is TGTGCCAGCAGCCCCACAGGGGACGGGGAGCTGTTTTTT.

About this clone itself: This sample includes further DNA sequences coding for the same CDR3. The chain has TRBV2 and TRBJ1-4; possibly TRBD1 for D (5 bases). This CDR3 is 15 amino acids long. V was cut by 6 bases and J by 0 bases, with 11 bases left in between. Germline assignment: CDR1 SNHLY and CDR2 FYNNEI. CDR3 protein: CASRLTTATNEKLFF. The CDR3 DNA follows: TGTGCCAGCAGGTTGACGACAGCAACTAATGAAAAACTGTTTTTT.

The CDR3 region has the DNA TGTGCCAGCAGCTCCCAGGGGGGACTCTACGAGCAGTACTTC. Residues: CASSSQGGLYEQYF. V gene TRBV7-2 combines with J gene TRBJ2-7, with D tentatively TRBD1 (7 bases). V shed 4 bases and J shed 3 bases, with 13 bases lying between them. The CDR3 is 14 residues long. Germline CDR1 is SGHTA and CDR2 is FQGNSA.

The chain has TRBV9 and TRBJ1-4; 8 nucleotides match TRBD1. V shed 3 bases and J 13 bases; nucleotides not matched to a gene: 8. The germline CDR1 and CDR2 sequences are SGDLS and YYNGEE. This CDR3 is built from 13 residues. For the CDR3, the DNA is TGTGCCAGCAGCGCCTCGGGACAGGAGGGACTGTTTTTT. It specifies CASSASGQEGLFF.

This chain connects TRBV7-2 to TRBJ1-2, with 10 bases identical to TRBD1. Germline CDR1 reads SGHTA; CDR2 reads FQGNSA. The CDR3 is 15 amino acids. V shed 5 bases, J shed 5 bases, and the junction held 8 bases outside the gene matches. CDR3 DNA: TGTGCCAGCAGCCCGACAGGGGGCGCCCGGTATGGCTACACCTTC. Its translation: CASSPTGGARYGYTF.

The chain couples TRBV30 to TRBJ1-1; no definite D call. The CDR3 length is 17 residues. The V end was cut by 3 bases, the J end by 5 bases, with 25 bases between. Per the germline V gene, CDR1 is GTSNPN and CDR2 is SVGIG (reference sequence). The CDR3: CAWSPPGSGPGRTEAFF. The CDR3 DNA reads as TGTGCCTGGAGCCCCCCCGGGAGCGGACCAGGTAGGACTGAAGCTTTCTTT.

The chain couples TRBV18 to TRBJ2-4, with 9 positions matching TRBD1. After removal of 8 bases from V and 6 bases from J, the junction contained 5 bases not matched to a gene. Per the germline V gene, CDR1 is KGHSH and CDR2 is LQKENI. CDR3 length: 13 residues. In nucleotides, the CDR3 is TGTGCCAGCGTACAGGGGGCTGGAAACATTCAGTACTTC. It encodes CASVQGAGNIQYF. Supplemented by reference TRBV18 and TRBJ2-4, the full variable domain reads NAGVMQNPRHLVRRRGQEARLRCSPMKGHSHVYWYRQLPEEGLKFMVYLQKENIIDESGMPKERFSAEFPKEGPSILRIQQVVRGDSAAYFCASVQGAGNIQYFGAGTRLSVL.

This clone was observed a single time. The V gene is TRBV11-3, the J gene TRBJ2-5, with D possibly TRBD2 on 5 matching bases. This CDR3 is built from 14 residues. V was pared by 0 bases and J by 10 bases, with 15 bases between. CDR1 SGHNT and CDR2 YENEEA come from the germline V gene. For the CDR3, the DNA is TGTGCCAGCAGCTTAGATCTTAGAAGCGGCCGCCAGTACTTC. Translation gives CASSLDLRSGRQYF.

The chain joins TRBV5-1 to TRBJ1-1, with D uncertain. The ends were cut back, 0 bases at V and 2 bases at J, with 11 bases in the middle. The length of the CDR3 is 15 residues. Looked up from germline, CDR1 is SGHRS and CDR2 is YFSETQ. DNA for the CDR3: TGCGCCAGCAGCTTGGCAACAGTATATAACACTGAAGCTTTCTTT. This gives the protein CASSLATVYNTEAFF. The variable domain in full, completed from reference TRBV5-1 and TRBJ1-1, reads KAGVTQTPRYLIKTRGQQVTLSCSPISGHRSVSWYQQTPGQGLQFLFEYFSETQRNKGNFPGRFSGRQFSNSRSEMNVSTLELGDSALYLCASSLATVYNTEAFFGQGTRLTVV.

The J gene is TRBJ1-2, the V gene TRBV27; 7 bases fit TRBD1. The CDR3 runs to 12 residues. CDR1 is MNHEY and CDR2 is SMNVEV in the germline V gene (reference sequence). V was clipped by 3 bases and J by 8 bases; unmatched bases: 3. Here the CDR3 reads CASSFTGAGYTF. The CDR3 bases are TGTGCCAGCAGTTTCACAGGGGCCGGCTACACCTTC.

CDR3 residues: CAISPGTSGIHEQYF. DNA of the CDR3: TGTGCCATCAGTCCTGGGACTAGCGGGATCCACGAGCAGTACTTC. The J gene is TRBJ2-7, the V gene TRBV10-3; TRBD2 aligns across 13 bases. The V gene's germline CDR1 is ENHRY and CDR2 SYGVKD. V was clipped by 5 bases and J by 5 bases; unmatched bases: 6. The CDR3 spans 15 residues.

The chain links TRBV5-1 to TRBJ2-7; 12 bases are a match to TRBD2. Germline CDR1 SGHRS, CDR2 YFSETQ. The CDR3 length is 14 residues. V shed 4 bases and J 3 bases; nucleotides not matched to a gene: 2. DNA of the CDR3: TGCGCCAGCAGCCCGACTAGCGGGAGCTACGAGCAGTACTTC. This sequence encodes CASSPTSGSYEQYF.

This clone appeared once. The rearrangement joins TRBV11-2 to TRBJ1-1, with 7 bases lining up with TRBD1. V trimming: 7 bases; J trimming: 2 bases; junction bases outside the gene matches: 4. This CDR3 comprises 13 residues. Germline V gives CDR1 SGHAT, CDR2 FQNNGV. CDR3 in amino acids: CASKGAANTEAFF. The CDR3 bases are TGTGCCAGCAAGGGGGCGGCAAACACTGAAGCTTTCTTT.

The CDR3 DNA is TGTGCCAGCAGTGAAGGGGGACAGGGTAATCTTGCTTTCTTT. Translating gives CASSEGGQGNLAFF. V and J are TRBV2 and TRBJ1-1; 9 nucleotides match TRBD1. Germline-derived CDR1 and CDR2 are SNHLY and FYNNEI. Trimming removed 1 base from V and 11 bases from J; junction bases left unmatched: 8. CDR3 size: 14 residues.

J is TRBJ1-1 and V is TRBV6-6; no firm D call. The CDR3 is made up of 13 amino acids. CDR1 and CDR2 from the germline V gene are MNHNY and SVGAGI (reference sequence). V was clipped by 4 bases and J by 2 bases, with 8 bases between them. This chain's CDR3 is CASSFVVNTEAFF. In DNA, the CDR3 is TGTGCCAGCAGTTTTGTAGTAAACACTGAAGCTTTCTTT.

This clone occurred once. The V gene is TRBV3-1 (or the pseudogene TRBV3-2), the J gene TRBJ1-5; D remains ambiguous. CDR1 is LGHDT, CDR2 YNNKEL, per germline (reference sequence). Trimming took off 0 bases at V and 1 base at J, with 7 bases between the two ends. The CDR3 spans 15 residues. In nucleotides, the CDR3 is TGTGCCAGCAGCCAAGATTTACAGAGCAATCAGCCCCAGCATTTT. Its protein is CASSQDLQSNQPQHF.